Listed here are 30 T cell receptor beta chains from one sample, sequenced in a study of long-term antiretroviral therapy in people with HIV. An immunoSEQ assay, version v3.0, was performed at survey level. Using immunoSEQ multiplex PCR, the repertoire was profiled, and TCRdb retains in-frame clones only, with some absent. The repertoire has roughly 24,000 clones, approximately 84% of them found once; the top ten carry almost 7.5%. The sequencing here drew on unsorted PBMCs, taken 1.8 years before starting antiretroviral therapy. The source of these receptors is a woman younger than 45 with HIV.

The genes are TRBV18 and TRBJ2-7, with D unclear. Per germline, CDR1 KGHSH and CDR2 LQKENI. This CDR3 comprises 11 residues. V was clipped by 6 bases and J by 1 base, with 4 bases between them. The CDR3 DNA reads as TGTGCCAGCTCGCGTTCCTACGAGCAGTACTTC. The encoded protein is CASSRSYEQYF. Full variable domain (outside the CDR3, taken from reference TRBV18 and TRBJ2-7): NAGVMQNPRHLVRRRGQEARLRCSPMKGHSHVYWYRQLPEEGLKFMVYLQKENIIDESGMPKERFSAEFPKEGPSILRIQQVVRGDSAAYFCASSRSYEQYFGPGTRLTVT.

The chain combines TRBV27 with TRBJ2-3, with 8 bases that match TRBD2. Germline lookup yields CDR1 MNHEY and CDR2 SMNVEV (reference sequence). The CDR3 has 15 amino acids. The V segment lost 7 bases and the J segment 1 base; nucleotides outside the gene matches: 7. The CDR3 here is CASNRGGAGTDTQYF. CDR3 nucleotide sequence: TGTGCCAGCAACCGGGGGGGGGCGGGCACAGATACGCAGTATTTT.

The chain employs TRBV21-1 and TRBJ2-7. TRBV21-1 is noted as a pseudogene. The CDR3 is made up of 14 amino acids. CDR3 region: CASSNRSGTYEQYV. Here the CDR3 DNA reads TGTGCCAGCAGCAACCGATCGGGGACCTACGAGCAGTACGTC.

The gene calls are TRBV18 and TRBJ1-1; weak D call: TRBD1 (6 bases). Germline V gene sequence: CDR1 KGHSH, CDR2 LQKENI. The CDR3 has 17 residues. The V end was cut by 3 bases, the J end by 3 bases, with 20 bases between. CDR3 in amino acids: CASSPPSQGPEDTEAFF. The CDR3 DNA is TGTGCCAGCTCACCCCCATCACAGGGTCCGGAGGACACTGAAGCTTTCTTT.

This rearrangement joins TRBV7-9 to TRBJ1-2, with D possibly being TRBD1 (5 bases). Germline-derived CDR1 and CDR2 are SEHNR and FQNEAQ (reference sequence). With 9 bases removed from V and 3 bases from J, the gap between germline ends came to 14 bases. The CDR3 has 13 amino acids. The CDR3 loop reads CARRSGRDYGYTF. CDR3 bases: TGTGCCAGGAGATCGGGACGGGACTATGGCTACACCTTC.

The DNA of the CDR3 is TGTGCCAGCAGTGAATGGGGCAGTGAAGCTTTCTTT. Protein: CASSEWGSEAFF. The V and J genes are TRBV2 and TRBJ1-1, with D possibly matching TRBD1 (5 bases). V lost 2 bases and J 7 bases, leaving 8 bases between the germline ends. CDR1 SNHLY and CDR2 FYNNEI come from the germline V gene. The CDR3 runs 12 residues.

This rearrangement joins TRBV5-6 to TRBJ2-5; either TRBD1 or TRBD2 may supply D (6 bases each). Germline CDR1 reads SGHDT; CDR2 reads YYEEEE. V dropped 3 bases and J dropped 5 bases, with 17 bases sitting between them. The CDR3 spans 15 residues. In nucleotides, the CDR3 is TGTGCCAGCAGCTACCGGGGGCAGTCAAGGGAGACCCAGTACTTC. Its protein is CASSYRGQSRETQYF.

The chain uses TRBV2 and TRBJ1-4; possible D gene TRBD1, 6 bases. This CDR3 region has 14 residues. The germline V gene has CDR1 SNHLY and CDR2 FYNNEI. The V and J ends lost 8 bases and 0 bases respectively, with 10 bases between them. The CDR3 sequence: CASHRDATNEKLFF. The CDR3 coding sequence is TGTGCCAGCCACAGGGACGCAACTAATGAAAAACTGTTTTTT. Combining the CDR3 with reference TRBV2 and TRBJ1-4 gives the whole variable domain EPEVTQTPSHQVTQMGQEVILRCVPISNHLYFYWYRQILGQKVEFLVSFYNNEISEKSEIFDDQFSVERPDGSNFTLKIRSTKLEDSAMYFCASHRDATNEKLFFGSGTQLSVL.

DNA for the CDR3: TGTGCCAGCAGCCAAGATCAGCTGGGATCTATAACGCAGTATTTT. It specifies CASSQDQLGSITQYF. The chain is built from TRBV4-2 and TRBJ2-3; D is unclear. V lost 0 bases, J lost 9 bases, and 16 bases lay in between. Germline V lookup: CDR1 LGHNA, CDR2 YNFKEQ. The CDR3 is made up of 15 amino acids.

The chain employs TRBV7-8 and TRBJ2-3; possibly TRBD1 for D (6 bases). Germline CDR1 reads SGHVS; CDR2 reads FQNEAQ. Trimming left V 1 base short and J 0 bases short, with 8 bases between. The CDR3 runs to 15 residues. The CDR3 DNA follows: TGTGCCAGCAGCTTAGGGACAGTTAGCACAGATACGCAGTATTTT. It is translated as CASSLGTVSTDTQYF.

The chain carries TRBV6-1 and TRBJ1-3, with D possibly TRBD1 on 5 matching bases. The CDR3 contains 15 residues. V lost 6 bases to trimming and J lost 5 bases, with 17 bases between them. The germline CDR1 and CDR2 sequences are MNHNS and SASEGT. The CDR3 coding sequence is TGTGCCAGCAGCGCCAGCAGCCAGGGAAGAAACACCATATATTTT. It is translated as CASSASSQGRNTIYF.

V and J are TRBV11-2 and TRBJ2-1; TRBD2 matches at 10 bases. Trimming removed 4 bases from V and 6 bases from J; junction bases left unmatched: 18. Per the germline V gene, CDR1 is SGHAT and CDR2 is FQNNGV. The length of the CDR3 is 19 residues. CDR3: CASSYRQRGGLRVPNEQFF. The DNA for the CDR3 is TGTGCCAGCAGCTACCGCCAGCGGGGGGGCCTAAGGGTTCCCAATGAGCAGTTCTTC.

This sequence joins TRBV5-6 and TRBJ1-2; 11 bases are shared with TRBD1. This CDR3 is built from 15 residues. The V and J ends lost 4 bases and 14 bases, in that order; junction bases with no gene match: 16. Germline-derived CDR1 and CDR2 are SGHDT and YYEEEE. The CDR3, as DNA: TGTGCCAGCAGCCTGGAGGTCGGGACAGGGGGAAAATGGACCTTC. The encoded protein is CASSLEVGTGGKWTF.

V gene TRBV27 combines with J gene TRBJ1-2; 12 nucleotides align to TRBD1. V trimming: 4 bases; J trimming: 7 bases; junction bases outside the gene matches: 7. The CDR3 is 15 residues long. Germline V lookup: CDR1 MNHEY, CDR2 SMNVEV (reference sequence). This CDR3 is CASSSEGTGGGGYTF. The DNA for the CDR3 is TGTGCCAGCAGTTCCGAGGGGACAGGGGGCGGTGGCTACACCTTC.

This chain uses TRBV2 with TRBJ2-3, with 9 bases fitting TRBD1. V was pared by 6 bases and J by 3 bases, with 19 bases of the junction left unmatched. CDR3 length: 19 residues. In germline, CDR1 is SNHLY, CDR2 FYNNEI. The CDR3 region has the DNA TGTGCCAGCAGCCCGGGACAGGGTTCCCGAGATTGGCGGACAGATACGCAGTATTTT. Amino acids: CASSPGQGSRDWRTDTQYF.

The genes are TRBV6-1 and TRBJ1-1, with no clear D. The germline gives CDR1 MNHNS, CDR2 SASEGT. V dropped 5 bases and J dropped 5 bases, with 9 bases sitting between them. CDR3 length: 12 residues. CDR3 sequence (DNA): TGTGCCAGCAGTCTAATGGGAACTGAAGCTTTCTTT. Translating it yields CASSLMGTEAFF.

The rearrangement joins TRBV14 to TRBJ2-2; D might be TRBD2 (5 bases). The V end was cut by 1 base, the J end by 5 bases, with 11 bases between. This CDR3 region has 15 residues. CDR1 and CDR2 (germline): SGHDN, FVKESK. Written as DNA, the CDR3 is TGTGCCAGCAGCCAAGTCCGGGGTCTGACCGGGGAGCTGTTTTTT. Translation: CASSQVRGLTGELFF.

The table lists this clone with a count of one. V usage is TRBV2 and J usage is TRBJ2-7; D gene unclear. The CDR3 covers 13 residues. The V and J ends lost 4 bases and 7 bases respectively, with 14 bases between them. Germline V gene sequence: CDR1 SNHLY, CDR2 FYNNEI. In nucleotides, the CDR3 is TGTGCCAGCAGTGTCTGGGTTTCAGAGGAGCAGTACGTC. This encodes CASSVWVSEEQYV.

J is TRBJ2-3 and V is TRBV6-5, with TRBD1 matching over 7 bases. The CDR3 totals 15 residues. CDR1 and CDR2 (germline): MNHEY, SVGAGI. Trimming took 0 bases from V and 2 from J; bases not matched to a gene: 2. CDR3 coding DNA: TGTGCCAGCAGTTACTCGGGGACAGTCACAGATACGCAGTATTTT. Amino acids: CASSYSGTVTDTQYF.

This sequence joins TRBV19 and TRBJ1-1; no clear D gene. Trimming shortened V by 7 bases and J by 3 bases, and 15 bases separated the two germline ends. There are 14 residues in the CDR3. Germline V CDR1 and CDR2: LNHDA, SQIVND (reference sequence). The CDR3 nucleotides are TGTGCCAGTACCTCGACACAGAAGGACACTGAAGCTTTCTTT. Its translation is CASTSTQKDTEAFF.

Worth noting for this clone: This same CDR3 is encoded by further DNA sequences in the sample. The gene calls are TRBV6-5 and TRBJ2-5; 7 nucleotides align to TRBD1. CDR1 is MNHEY, CDR2 SVGAGI, per germline. The V gene end was trimmed by 0 bases and the J gene end by 5 bases; junction bases not matched to a gene: 6. The CDR3 is made up of 15 amino acids. CDR3 protein: CASSYSGLGGETQYF. In DNA, the CDR3 is TGTGCCAGCAGTTACTCGGGCCTAGGGGGCGAGACCCAGTACTTC.

This clone was recorded a few times. The chain has TRBV2 and TRBJ1-5; D unresolved. CDR3 size: 16 residues. Trimming left V 1 base short and J 0 bases short, with 10 bases between. Looked up from germline, CDR1 is SNHLY and CDR2 is FYNNEI. CDR3 sequence: CASSEGRPYSNQPQHF. CDR3 DNA: TGTGCCAGCAGTGAAGGGCGGCCGTATAGCAATCAGCCCCAGCATTTT.

The chain employs TRBV4-1 and TRBJ1-1; TRBD1 is a possible D gene (5 bases). Trimming left V 8 bases short and J 3 bases short, with 22 bases between. The CDR3 extends over 16 amino acids. Germline V gives CDR1 MGHRA, CDR2 YSYEKL. CDR3 in DNA: TGCGCCAGCGGCGGGTTAATAATTGACAGAGACACTGAAGCTTTCTTT. Protein: CASGGLIIDRDTEAFF.

The chain links TRBV19 to TRBJ1-6; perhaps TRBD1 as D (6 bases). V lost 0 bases, J lost 10 bases, and 10 bases lay in between. The CDR3 is 14 residues long. Germline lookup yields CDR1 LNHDA and CDR2 SQIVND (reference sequence). CDR3 protein: CASSIEGGRSPLHF. The CDR3 region has the DNA TGTGCCAGTAGTATAGAAGGGGGGCGATCACCCCTCCACTTT.

The gene calls are TRBV6-5 and TRBJ1-1; the D is unclear. V lost 2 bases and J 0 bases, leaving 7 bases between the germline ends. Germline CDR1 and CDR2: MNHEY and SVGAGI. This CDR3 comprises 14 residues. CDR3 DNA: TGTGCCAGCAGTTACCGACCATTGAACACTGAAGCTTTCTTT. Its translation is CASSYRPLNTEAFF.

V gene TRBV2 combines with J gene TRBJ2-7, with TRBD1 as a possible D gene (6 bases). The CDR3 runs 13 residues. The germline V gene encodes CDR1 SNHLY and CDR2 FYNNEI. V was cut by 7 bases and J by 4 bases, with 14 bases left in between. DNA of the CDR3: TGTGCCAGCAAATGGGACACCTCATACGAGCAGTACGTC. Protein sequence: CASKWDTSYEQYV.

This chain uses TRBV6-1 with TRBJ2-7; maybe TRBD2 (6 bases). The germline CDR1 and CDR2 sequences are MNHNS and SASEGT. The CDR3 contains 12 residues. The V and J ends lost 8 bases and 6 bases respectively, with 14 bases between them. CDR3 DNA: TGTGCCAGCTTGGACGGGGGAGGCGAGCAGTACGTC. Amino acids: CASLDGGGEQYV.

The chain links TRBV10-3 to TRBJ1-1; TRBD1 matches at 8 bases. J was trimmed by 1 base and V by 7 bases; bases with no gene match: 8. Germline V gene lookup returns CDR1 ENHRY and CDR2 SYGVKD. The CDR3 consists of 15 residues. CDR3 nucleotides: TGTGCCATCACCCCTAGGACAGGGCCGAACACTGAAGCTTTCTTT. It yields the protein CAITPRTGPNTEAFF.

This clone appeared a single time. This chain connects TRBV11-2 to TRBJ2-2, with D possibly TRBD2 on 6 matching bases. This CDR3 is 17 amino acids long. Germline CDR1 is SGHAT and CDR2 is FQNNGV. Trimming removed 4 bases at V and 5 bases at J, with 20 bases between. As DNA, the CDR3 is TGTGCCAGCAGCTCAATTCCGGACTACCCAAGGACCGGGGAGCTGTTTTTT. It codes for CASSSIPDYPRTGELFF.

The CDR3 DNA reads TGTGCCAGCAGCCTCGGGGGCGGCATTGAAAAACTGTTTTTT. It yields the protein CASSLGGGIEKLFF. The V and J genes are TRBV28 and TRBJ1-4; TRBD1 might be the D (6 bases). V dropped 6 bases and J dropped 7 bases, with 15 bases sitting between them. The CDR3 is made up of 14 amino acids. CDR1 is MDHEN, CDR2 SYDVKM, per germline.